Following are 6 T cell receptor beta chains from one sample sequenced in a study of T cell responses to AZD1222 COVID-19 vaccine. Clones were read by immunoSEQ multiplex PCR, and TCRdb kept only the in-frame ones, dropping some. The data hold 70,000 to 95,000 clones, with roughly nine tenths observed a single time. The sample here was peripheral blood, taken on day 0 of MenACWY control vaccination. The receptors originated from an adult in good health.

The gene calls are TRBV5-6 and TRBJ2-7; 9 positions match TRBD1. V lost 5 bases and J lost 5; bases outside the gene matches: 8. The CDR3 has 14 amino acids. From germline, CDR1 is SGHDT and CDR2 YYEEEE. The chain's CDR3 is CASSPGTGIHEQYF. The CDR3 bases are TGTGCCAGCAGTCCTGGGACAGGGATACACGAGCAGTACTTC.

CDR3 nucleotides: TGCAGCGGTGACAGGGGTCACACTGAAGCTTTCTTT. Protein: CSGDRGHTEAFF. The V and J genes are TRBV29-1 and TRBJ1-1; 8 nucleotides align to TRBD1. The junction had 4 bases not matched to a gene; V was cut back by 7 bases and J by 3 bases. The germline gives CDR1 SQVTM, CDR2 ANQGSEA. CDR3 length: 12 amino acids.

This chain connects TRBV27 to TRBJ1-6, with TRBD1 identical over 7 bases. The CDR3 covers 14 residues. The germline V gene has CDR1 MNHEY and CDR2 SMNVEV (reference sequence). V was pared by 6 bases and J by 5 bases, with 4 bases of the junction left unmatched. The chain's CDR3 is CASSWTGNNSPLHF. In nucleotides, the CDR3 is TGTGCCAGCAGCTGGACAGGCAATAATTCACCCCTCCACTTT.

V gene TRBV2 combines with J gene TRBJ2-3, with 15 bases matching TRBD2. CDR1 and CDR2 from the germline V gene are SNHLY and FYNNEI. V was pared by 10 bases and J by 6 bases, with 8 bases of the junction left unmatched. The CDR3 length is 15 residues. The CDR3 DNA reads TGTGCCACCAAAGGGACTAGCGGGGGGTCCGATACGCAGTATTTT. Translated, it gives CATKGTSGGSDTQYF.

CDR3 loop: CASSIEMTVGNTIYF. CDR3 in DNA: TGTGCCAGTAGTATAGAGATGACAGTTGGAAACACCATATATTTT. The chain recombines TRBV19 with TRBJ1-3, with D tentatively TRBD1 (5 bases). The germline CDR1 and CDR2 sequences are LNHDA and SQIVND (reference sequence). V was cut by 0 bases and J by 3 bases, with 9 bases left in between. The CDR3 has 15 amino acids.

Only one count was recorded for this clone. The rearrangement joins TRBV27 to TRBJ2-1; 7 bases match TRBD1. The CDR3 consists of 19 residues. Germline V lookup: CDR1 MNHEY, CDR2 SMNVEV (reference sequence). V gave up 5 bases and J gave up 1 base; unmatched junction bases: 17. The chain's CDR3 is CASSTRDPTGATSYNEQFF. The CDR3 DNA sequence: TGTGCCAGCAGTACCAGAGACCCTACAGGGGCTACATCCTACAATGAGCAGTTCTTC.